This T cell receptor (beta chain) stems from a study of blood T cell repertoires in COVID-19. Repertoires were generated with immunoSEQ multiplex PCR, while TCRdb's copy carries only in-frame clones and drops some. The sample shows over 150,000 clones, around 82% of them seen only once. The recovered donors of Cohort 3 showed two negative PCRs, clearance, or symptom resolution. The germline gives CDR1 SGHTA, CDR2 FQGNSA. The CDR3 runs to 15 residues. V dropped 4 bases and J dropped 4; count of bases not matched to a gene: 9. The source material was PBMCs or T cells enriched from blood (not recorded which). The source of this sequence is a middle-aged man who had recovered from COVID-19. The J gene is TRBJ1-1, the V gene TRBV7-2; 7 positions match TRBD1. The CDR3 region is CASSSAYTGVTEAFF. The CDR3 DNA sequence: TGTGCCAGCAGCTCAGCCTACACAGGGGTCACTGAAGCTTTCTTT.